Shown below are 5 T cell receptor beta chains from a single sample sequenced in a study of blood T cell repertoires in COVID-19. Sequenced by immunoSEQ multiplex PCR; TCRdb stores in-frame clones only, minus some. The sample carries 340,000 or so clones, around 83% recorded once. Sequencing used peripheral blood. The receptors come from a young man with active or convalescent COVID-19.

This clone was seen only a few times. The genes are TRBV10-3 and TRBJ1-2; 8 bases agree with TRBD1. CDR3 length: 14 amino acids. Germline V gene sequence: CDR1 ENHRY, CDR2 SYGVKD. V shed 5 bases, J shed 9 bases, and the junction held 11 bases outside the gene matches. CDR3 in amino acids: CAISTDRGFGSYTF. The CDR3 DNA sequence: TGTGCCATCAGTACCGACAGGGGATTCGGCAGCTACACCTTC.

CDR3 nucleotides: TGCGCCAGCAGCCCGGGGGTTGCGGGTAGTGCTTCACCCCTCCACTTT. Translating gives CASSPGVAGSASPLHF. The chain has TRBV5-1 and TRBJ1-6; possible D gene TRBD1, 5 bases. CDR3 size: 16 residues. Trimming removed 4 bases from V and 9 bases from J, with 20 bases in between. Germline values: CDR1 SGHRS, CDR2 YFSETQ.

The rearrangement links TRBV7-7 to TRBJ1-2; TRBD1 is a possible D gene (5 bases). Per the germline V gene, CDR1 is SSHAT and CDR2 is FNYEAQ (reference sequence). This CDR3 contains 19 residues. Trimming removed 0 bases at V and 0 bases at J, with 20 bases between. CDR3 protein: CASSLARGGNSRANYGYTF. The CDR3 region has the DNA TGTGCCAGCAGCTTAGCGAGGGGAGGCAACAGCCGAGCTAACTATGGCTACACCTTC. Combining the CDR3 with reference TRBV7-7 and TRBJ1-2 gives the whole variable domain GAGVSQSPRYKVTKRGQDVTLRCDPISSHATLYWYQQALGQGPEFLTYFNYEAQPDKSGLPSDRFSAERPEGSISTLTIQRTEQRDSAMYRCASSLARGGNSRANYGYTFGSGTRLTVV.

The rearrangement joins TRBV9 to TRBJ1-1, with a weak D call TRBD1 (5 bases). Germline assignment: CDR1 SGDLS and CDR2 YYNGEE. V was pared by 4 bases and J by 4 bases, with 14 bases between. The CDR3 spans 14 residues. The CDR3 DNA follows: TGTGCCAGCAGCCCTCCGGGGGGGGGCACTGAAGCTTTCTTT. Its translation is CASSPPGGGTEAFF.

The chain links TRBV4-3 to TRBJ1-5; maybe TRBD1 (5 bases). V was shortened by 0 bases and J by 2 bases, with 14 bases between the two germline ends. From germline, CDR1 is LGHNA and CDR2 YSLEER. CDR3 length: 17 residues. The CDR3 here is CASSQDLGGGGNQPQHF. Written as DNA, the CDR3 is TGCGCCAGCAGCCAAGATCTTGGGGGAGGGGGCAATCAGCCCCAGCATTTT.